The 25 T cell receptor beta chains presented below share a single source sample, sequenced in a study of blood T cell repertoires in COVID-19. Some clones are missing from TCRdb's copy, which holds only in-frame ones; the method was immunoSEQ multiplex PCR. The data show 140,000 to 150,000 clones, 87% seen once. Specimen: PBMCs or T cells enriched from blood (not recorded which). These receptors all stem from a man aged 60 to 69 who had recovered from COVID-19.

This chain links TRBV29-1 with TRBJ2-7, with D possibly TRBD2 on 5 matching bases. CDR1 is SQVTM, CDR2 ANQGSEA, per germline. The CDR3 sequence is 12 residues long. The germline V and J ends were trimmed by 4 bases and 2 bases, with 9 bases remaining between them. CDR3 loop: CSVVFGAYEQYF. The CDR3 DNA sequence: TGCAGCGTTGTGTTCGGGGCCTACGAGCAGTACTTC.

This chain connects TRBV7-9 to TRBJ1-2; D not certain. The V gene lost 3 bases and the J gene lost 8 bases, with 10 bases spanning the gap. Germline V gene data show CDR1 as SEHNR and CDR2 as FQNEAQ (reference sequence). The CDR3 length is 12 residues. CDR3 region: CASSFPGVGYTF. The CDR3 DNA is TGTGCCAGCAGCTTTCCCGGGGTCGGCTACACCTTC.

This clone was recorded only once. The chain joins TRBV15 to TRBJ2-3, with 9 bases fitting TRBD2. Germline CDR1 is LNHNV and CDR2 is YYDKDF (reference sequence). The CDR3 has 14 amino acids. J lost 5 bases, V lost 3 bases, and 3 bases had no gene match. CDR3 DNA: TGTGCCACCAGCAGCAGCGGGAGGCTAGATACGCAGTATTTT. Protein: CATSSSGRLDTQYF.

The chain carries TRBV5-1 and TRBJ2-7; TRBD2 matches at 9 bases. The CDR3 length is 16 residues. J was trimmed by 0 bases and V by 0 bases; bases with no gene match: 4. CDR1 is SGHRS and CDR2 is YFSETQ in the germline V gene. CDR3 loop: CASSLDAGGSSYEQYF. DNA of the CDR3: TGCGCCAGCAGCTTGGATGCGGGGGGGAGCTCCTACGAGCAGTACTTC. Full variable domain (remainder filled in from reference TRBV5-1 and TRBJ2-7): KAGVTQTPRYLIKTRGQQVTLSCSPISGHRSVSWYQQTPGQGLQFLFEYFSETQRNKGNFPGRFSGRQFSNSRSEMNVSTLELGDSALYLCASSLDAGGSSYEQYFGPGTRLTVT.

The chain carries TRBV30 and TRBJ1-5; D ambiguous. Germline assignment: CDR1 GTSNPN and CDR2 SVGIG (reference sequence). Trimming stripped 2 bases from V and 4 bases from J, with 9 bases between. The CDR3 is made up of 13 amino acids. Here the CDR3 DNA reads TGTGCCTGGAGTTCGTCAGTTAATCAGCCCCAGCATTTT. It translates to CAWSSSVNQPQHF.

Comments on this clone: Its ends do not fully match the called genes, so a read error is possible. The J gene is TRBJ2-3, the V gene TRBV24-1, with 12 positions matching TRBD1. The germline V gene has CDR1 KGHDR and CDR2 SFDVKD. The CDR3 is 15 amino acids. The CDR3 reads CATSDPGQGAVGLSF. The CDR3 region has the DNA TGTGCCACCAGTGATCCGGGACAGGGGGCGGTGGGACTCAGTTTT.

This chain links TRBV9 with TRBJ1-4; a possible D gene is TRBD1 (5 bases). V was clipped by 7 bases and J by 8 bases, with 15 bases between them. Germline lookup yields CDR1 SGDLS and CDR2 YYNGEE. The CDR3 is 13 amino acids. The CDR3 DNA is TGTGCCAGCGGAGTGGGACTCGGGGAAAAACTGTTTTTT. Translated: CASGVGLGEKLFF.

CDR3 sequence (DNA): TGTGCCAGCAGCTCCCCTGGCGGGAGAAGTATGAACACTGAAGCTTTCTTT. Its translation is CASSSPGGRSMNTEAFF. The chain carries TRBV7-9 and TRBJ1-1; D is ambiguous. V was cut by 4 bases and J by 0 bases, with 18 bases left in between. The CDR3 contains 17 residues. Germline CDR1 reads SEHNR; CDR2 reads FQNEAQ (reference sequence).

Concerning this clone: This sequence may be a read error, since a much larger clone differs from it by one base. This CDR3 is also generated by other DNA sequences in the sample. The chain has TRBV5-4 and TRBJ2-5, with 10 bases identical to TRBD2. Trimming at V came to 2 bases and at J to 5 bases, leaving 0 bases not matched to a gene. Germline V gene sequence: CDR1 SGHNT, CDR2 YYREEE (reference sequence). The CDR3 consists of 13 residues. CDR3 loop: CASSLAGGETQYF. The DNA of the CDR3 is TGTGCCAGCAGCTTAGCGGGGGGGGAGACCCAGTACTTC.

The chain is built from TRBV18 and TRBJ2-3, with TRBD2 as a possible D gene (6 bases). CDR3 length: 15 residues. The V gene lost 4 bases and the J gene lost 2 bases, with 13 bases spanning the gap. Germline CDR1 KGHSH, CDR2 LQKENI. The DNA for the CDR3 is TGTGCCAGCTCACTGAGGCGGGGCAACACAGATACGCAGTATTTT. It is translated as CASSLRRGNTDTQYF.

This chain uses TRBV2 with TRBJ2-2; D perhaps matches TRBD1 (5 bases). The V and J ends lost 7 bases and 4 bases respectively, with 13 bases between them. This CDR3 is built from 14 residues. The germline V gene has CDR1 SNHLY and CDR2 FYNNEI. The CDR3, as DNA: TGTGCCAGCACTAAGGGGCTAGGCACCGGGGAGCTGTTTTTT. Translating it yields CASTKGLGTGELFF.

This clone was seen only once. The CDR3 reads CASRLTSSGNTIYF. CDR3 nucleotide sequence: TGTGCCAGTAGATTGACAAGCTCTGGAAACACCATATATTTT. This chain joins TRBV19 and TRBJ1-3; D gene uncertain. Germline lookup yields CDR1 LNHDA and CDR2 SQIVND (reference sequence). The germline V and J ends were trimmed by 6 bases and 0 bases, with 9 bases remaining between them. CDR3 length: 14 amino acids.

This chain links TRBV18 with TRBJ1-2; 8 positions agree with TRBD1. Germline V lookup: CDR1 KGHSH, CDR2 LQKENI. The CDR3 has 13 amino acids. After removal of 3 bases from V and 3 bases from J, the junction contained 0 bases not matched to a gene. CDR3: CASSPTGDYGYTF. The CDR3 DNA follows: TGTGCCAGCTCACCGACAGGGGACTATGGCTACACCTTC.

V and J are TRBV7-3 and TRBJ2-1, with 10 bases matching TRBD2. The J segment lost 10 bases and the V segment lost 3 bases, leaving 9 bases of the junction unmatched. CDR1 and CDR2 from the germline V gene are SGHTA and FQGTGA. This CDR3 comprises 15 residues. CDR3: CASSFSSGSLKEQFF. The CDR3 bases are TGTGCCAGCAGCTTCTCTAGCGGGAGTCTAAAAGAGCAGTTCTTC.

J is TRBJ2-5 and V is TRBV12-5, with 9 bases identical to TRBD2. Germline V gene lookup returns CDR1 LGHNT and CDR2 FRNRAP. CDR3 length: 15 residues. The ends lost 6 bases at V and 2 bases at J; junction bases unmatched: 7. Here the CDR3 reads CASGSTSGGQETQYF. CDR3 DNA: TGTGCTAGTGGCTCGACTAGCGGAGGTCAAGAGACCCAGTACTTC.

J is TRBJ1-1 and V is TRBV11-2; D remains ambiguous. Trimming pared 5 bases from V and 5 bases from J, leaving 12 bases between. Germline V CDR1 and CDR2: SGHAT, FQNNGV. The CDR3 spans 13 residues. CDR3 sequence: CASSPILATEAFF. Written as DNA, the CDR3 is TGTGCCAGCAGCCCTATTCTCGCGACTGAAGCTTTCTTT.

The V and J genes are TRBV5-1 and TRBJ2-1, with TRBD1 identical over 7 bases. Trimming at V came to 7 bases and at J to 0 bases, leaving 7 bases not matched to a gene. CDR1 is SGHRS and CDR2 is YFSETQ in the germline V gene. The CDR3 sequence is 15 residues long. The CDR3 reads CASGIRDSSYNEQFF. CDR3 coding DNA: TGCGCCAGCGGGATAAGGGACAGCTCCTACAATGAGCAGTTCTTC.

The chain carries TRBV15 and TRBJ1-3; perhaps TRBD1 as D (5 bases). The CDR3 is made up of 15 amino acids. The ends were cut back, 0 bases at V and 1 base at J, with 7 bases in the middle. Germline V CDR1 and CDR2: LNHNV, YYDKDF (reference sequence). The CDR3 bases are TGTGCCACCAGCAGAGATAGGGGTTCTGGAAACACCATATATTTT. This codes for CATSRDRGSGNTIYF.

The genes are TRBV6-5 and TRBJ1-2, with D tentatively TRBD1 (6 bases). This CDR3 contains 15 residues. V was clipped by 6 bases and J by 7 bases, with 21 bases between them. Per germline, CDR1 MNHEY and CDR2 SVGAGI. The DNA of the CDR3 is TGTGCCAGCAGCACCTCCCGGACGGCCAGGGGTGGCTACACCTTC. Protein sequence: CASSTSRTARGGYTF.

This chain connects TRBV18 to TRBJ1-1; TRBD1 agrees at 9 bases. Germline trimming cut 2 bases from V and 5 bases from J; bases unmatched to any gene: 6. Germline loops: CDR1 KGHSH, CDR2 LQKENI. This CDR3 has 15 amino acids. The chain's CDR3 is CASSPGTGPRTEAFF. DNA of the CDR3: TGTGCCAGCTCACCAGGGACAGGGCCGAGGACTGAAGCTTTCTTT.

The chain carries TRBV4-1 and TRBJ2-1; D might be TRBD2 (5 bases). V lost 2 bases and J 7 bases, leaving 12 bases between the germline ends. Germline V gene sequence: CDR1 MGHRA, CDR2 YSYEKL. The CDR3 covers 14 residues. The CDR3 spells CASSQQTGWNEQFF. The CDR3 nucleotides are TGCGCCAGCAGCCAACAAACGGGATGGAATGAGCAGTTCTTC.

V is TRBV28 and J is TRBJ1-5; 11 bases fit TRBD1. There are 15 residues in the CDR3. Germline trimming cut 6 bases from V and 2 bases from J; bases unmatched to any gene: 3. Looked up from germline, CDR1 is MDHEN and CDR2 is SYDVKM. The CDR3 DNA reads TGTGCCAGCAGGAGGACAGGGGGCGGCAATCAGCCCCAGCATTTT. It translates to CASRRTGGGNQPQHF.

The V call is TRBV2, the J call TRBJ1-5; 8 bases agree with TRBD1. The J segment lost 7 bases and the V segment lost 4 bases, leaving 6 bases of the junction unmatched. The CDR3 loop spans 14 amino acids. CDR1 is SNHLY, CDR2 FYNNEI, per germline. The DNA for the CDR3 is TGTGCCAGCAGTGGACAGGGGAGCAGGCAGCCCCAGCATTTT. It yields the protein CASSGQGSRQPQHF.

V gene TRBV19 combines with J gene TRBJ2-1; TRBD2 matches at 8 bases. CDR1 and CDR2 from the germline V gene are LNHDA and SQIVND (reference sequence). V was clipped by 7 bases and J by 9 bases; unmatched bases: 8. The CDR3 runs 13 residues. The CDR3: CASIGTRGFEQFF. The DNA of the CDR3 is TGTGCCAGTATTGGGACTAGGGGGTTTGAGCAGTTCTTC.

This clone occurred a few times. The chain couples TRBV30 to TRBJ1-2; TRBD1 might be the D (6 bases). Germline assignment: CDR1 GTSNPN and CDR2 SVGIG (reference sequence). V lost 2 bases to trimming and J lost 4 bases, with 17 bases between them. This CDR3 spans 15 amino acids. CDR3 loop: CAWSWSGGSGYGYTF. In nucleotides, the CDR3 is TGTGCCTGGAGTTGGAGCGGGGGCTCGGGCTATGGCTACACCTTC. Looking up the rest from reference TRBV30 and TRBJ1-2 gives the full variable domain: SQTIHQWPATLVQPVGSPLSLECTVEGTSNPNLYWYRQAAGRGLQLLFYSVGIGQISSEVPQNLSASRPQDRQFILSSKKLLLSDSGFYLCAWSWSGGSGYGYTFGSGTRLTVV.